The sample holds a few counts of the clone carrying this TCR beta chain. Its cognate antigen is unknown. The data stem from a study of Graves' ophthalmopathy and Graves' hyperthyroidism. The TCR beta CDR3 regions underwent amplification from RNA transcripts. HTBI-primed first-round RT-PCR preceded second-round multiplex PCR. TCRdb passed the multiplex PCR reads through MiXCR, listing each CDR3 protein once. The sample includes over 650,000 distinct CDR3 sequences, about two fifths of them seen just once. Regarding the study as a whole: In blood appeared most of the expanded thyroid clonotypes whose frequency exceeded 0.001.

Someone took the PBMCs out of approximately 10 ml of fresh peripheral blood. The sequence came from an adult man with Graves' ophthalmopathy. Sequencing input: peripheral blood.

The CDR3 DNA reads as TGTGCCAGCAGTTTAGGGTCGACAGCCCCTGAAGCTTTCTTT. Its translation: CASSLGSTAPEAFF. This chain uses TRBV6-6 with TRBJ1-1; tentatively, D is TRBD1 (5 bases). The CDR3 length is 14 residues. Germline lookup yields CDR1 MNHNY and CDR2 SVGAGI (reference sequence). V was trimmed by 4 bases and J by 6 bases, leaving 15 bases between them.